Below, 18 T cell receptor beta chains from the same sample are listed, as sequenced in a study of response to subunit inactivated influenza vaccine. TCRdb reanalysed the RT-PCR reads using MiXCR and keeps one entry per CDR3 protein. Found here are over 400,000 distinct CDR3 sequences, approximately 11% of them singletons; the top ten hold over 9.5%. The source was PBMCs from blood, collected roughly 47 days after vaccination. Every receptor here comes from a man aged 45-65 years who received an inactivated influenza vaccine.

This clonotype was picked up many times. J is TRBJ2-7 and V is TRBV12-3 or TRBV12-4; 10 positions match TRBD1. This CDR3 is built from 15 residues. With V trimmed by 5 bases and J by 6 bases, 10 bases remained unmatched. CDR3 region: CASSRPGQGYSEQYF. DNA of the CDR3: TGTGCCAGCAGTCGCCCGGGACAGGGGTATTCCGAGCAGTACTTC.

The chain links TRBV15 to TRBJ2-1; 7 positions match TRBD1. CDR1 LNHNV and CDR2 YYDKDF come from the germline V gene (reference sequence). CDR3 length equals 17 residues. The ends lost 2 bases at V and 6 bases at J; junction bases unmatched: 13. CDR3 nucleotide sequence: TGTGCCACCAGCAGATTAACCGGGACAGTGAATCTCAATGAGCAGTTCTTC. It codes for CATSRLTGTVNLNEQFF. Full variable domain (rest looked up from reference TRBV15 and TRBJ2-1): DAMVIQNPRYQVTQFGKPVTLSCSQTLNHNVMYWYQQKSSQAPKLLFHYYDKDFNNEADTPDNFQSRRPNTSFCFLDIRSPGLGDTAMYLCATSRLTGTVNLNEQFFGPGTRLTVL.

This clonotype was detected many times. This chain connects TRBV7-6 to TRBJ1-5; D remains ambiguous. The CDR3 runs 14 residues. Germline loops: CDR1 SGHVS, CDR2 FNYEAQ. The V and J ends lost 1 base and 3 bases respectively, with 7 bases between them. CDR3 loop: CASSLGGDNQPQHF. DNA of the CDR3: TGTGCCAGCAGCTTAGGGGGAGACAATCAGCCCCAGCATTTT.

This clonotype has only a few counts. The genes are TRBV12-3 or TRBV12-4 and TRBJ2-7, with 13 bases aligning to TRBD2. Trimming cost V 3 bases and J 6 bases; bases outside gene matches: 5. This CDR3 has 15 amino acids. The CDR3 loop reads CASSFRTSGSSEQYF. CDR3 DNA: TGTGCCAGCAGTTTCCGGACTAGCGGGAGTAGCGAGCAGTACTTC.

At least ten counts were recorded for this clonotype. The V and J genes are TRBV7-6 and TRBJ2-2; tentatively, D is TRBD1 (6 bases). Trimming took off 5 bases at V and 5 bases at J, with 12 bases between the two ends. This CDR3 comprises 14 residues. Germline CDR1 and CDR2: SGHVS and FNYEAQ. The CDR3 nucleotides are TGTGCCAGCAGCCCCGGGACACAGACCGGGGAGCTGTTTTTT. It specifies CASSPGTQTGELFF. Full variable domain (rest looked up from reference TRBV7-6 and TRBJ2-2): GAGVSQSPRYKVTKRGQDVALRCDPISGHVSLYWYRQALGQGPEFLTYFNYEAQQDKSGLPNDRFSAERPEGSISTLTIQRTEQRDSAMYRCASSPGTQTGELFFGEGSRLTVL.

This clonotype has a count of ten or more. J is TRBJ2-3 and V is TRBV7-2; 11 nucleotides match TRBD1. Germline V gene sequence: CDR1 SGHTA, CDR2 FQGNSA. V trimming: 5 bases; J trimming: 5 bases; junction bases outside the gene matches: 12. There are 17 residues in the CDR3. CDR3 in amino acids: CASSAPGRTGGRDTQYF. DNA for the CDR3: TGTGCCAGCAGCGCACCCGGAAGGACAGGGGGCAGAGATACGCAGTATTTT. The variable domain in full, completed from reference TRBV7-2 and TRBJ2-3, reads GAGVSQSPSNKVTEKGKDVELRCDPISGHTALYWYRQSLGQGLEFLIYFQGNSAPDKSGLPSDRFSAERTGGSVSTLTIQRTQQEDSAVYLCASSAPGRTGGRDTQYFGPGTRLTVL.

Worth noting for this clonotype: At one end the junction does not follow the germline gene, possibly because of a read error. The V gene is TRBV15, the J gene TRBJ2-1, with TRBD2 matching over 11 bases. The CDR3 sequence is 16 residues long. Per the germline V gene, CDR1 is LNHNV and CDR2 is YYDKDF (reference sequence). The CDR3 is CATSRDLLAGGITMLF. DNA for the CDR3: TGTGCCACCAGCAGAGATTTGCTAGCGGGGGGAATTACAATGCTCTTC.

This chain uses TRBV6-2 or TRBV6-3 with TRBJ2-1; D may be TRBD2 (6 bases). Trimming took 2 bases from V and 12 from J, leaving 11 bases between them. The CDR3 runs to 12 residues. Looked up from germline, CDR1 is MNHEY and CDR2 is SVGEGT. The CDR3, as DNA: TGTGCCAGCAGTTACGGGACTTCGGGGCAGTTCTTC. Protein sequence: CASSYGTSGQFF.

The chain employs TRBV6-1 and TRBJ2-5, with D possibly matching TRBD2 (5 bases). The V gene's germline CDR1 is MNHNS and CDR2 SASEGT. The CDR3 sequence is 15 residues long. The germline V and J ends were trimmed by 7 bases and 4 bases, with 19 bases remaining between them. The CDR3 here is CASNPSRRPGETQYF. The CDR3 DNA reads TGTGCCAGCAATCCTTCTCGGAGGCCGGGAGAGACCCAGTACTTC.

This clonotype has just a few counts. The chain couples TRBV27 to TRBJ2-2; no clear D gene. Trimming took 8 bases from V and 6 from J, leaving 10 bases between them. The germline V gene encodes CDR1 MNHEY and CDR2 SMNVEV (reference sequence). The CDR3 length is 12 residues. This CDR3 reads CASGSSAGELFF. The CDR3 nucleotides are TGTGCCAGCGGTAGCAGCGCCGGGGAGCTGTTTTTT.

The chain employs TRBV6-2 or TRBV6-3 and TRBJ1-2, with D perhaps TRBD1 (5 bases). V dropped 2 bases and J dropped 0 bases, with 13 bases sitting between them. Germline CDR1 MNHEY, CDR2 SVGEGT. The CDR3 sequence is 16 residues long. CDR3 sequence reads: CASSYGGSGTNYGYTF. The CDR3, as DNA: TGTGCCAGCAGTTACGGGGGGAGTGGGACTAACTATGGCTACACCTTC.

This clonotype was found many times. As DNA, the CDR3 is TGTGCCAGCACGTCCGGGACTAGCGGGGGCGAGCAGTACTTC. It encodes CASTSGTSGGEQYF. The chain has TRBV12-3 or TRBV12-4 and TRBJ2-7; 14 nucleotides match TRBD2. The CDR3 length is 14 residues. With V trimmed by 7 bases and J by 6 bases, 5 bases remained unmatched.

This clonotype has only a few counts. The genes are TRBV7-9 and TRBJ2-1; D call uncertain. Germline-derived CDR1 and CDR2 are SEHNR and FQNEAQ (reference sequence). The CDR3 has 13 amino acids. Trimming stripped 0 bases from V and 7 bases from J, with 7 bases between. Here the CDR3 DNA reads TGTGCCAGCAGCTTAGCGGCCGGGAATGAGCAGTTCTTC. Its translation is CASSLAAGNEQFF.

The chain recombines TRBV25-1 with TRBJ2-5, with D possibly matching TRBD2 (6 bases). This CDR3 is built from 15 residues. Per the germline V gene, CDR1 is MGHDK and CDR2 is SYGVNS. V shed 4 bases and J shed 4 bases, with 16 bases lying between them. The CDR3 coding sequence is TGTGCCAGCAGTGCCGTCGGAGGGCCGGTAGAGACCCAGTACTTC. Protein: CASSAVGGPVETQYF.

The genes are TRBV20-1 and TRBJ2-5, with TRBD2 identical over 7 bases. The CDR3 has 16 amino acids. In germline, CDR1 is DFQATT, CDR2 SNEGSKA (reference sequence). After removal of 1 base from V and 2 bases from J, the junction contained 10 bases not matched to a gene. The CDR3 protein is CSARAVGGRVQETQYF. CDR3 sequence (DNA): TGCAGTGCTAGAGCAGTTGGAGGGAGGGTTCAAGAGACCCAGTACTTC.

V is TRBV28 and J is TRBJ2-1; TRBD2 is a possible D gene (5 bases). This CDR3 comprises 15 residues. V was cut by 8 bases and J by 2 bases, with 16 bases left in between. CDR1 MDHEN and CDR2 SYDVKM come from the germline V gene. In DNA, the CDR3 is TGTGCCAGCGACCCCGGGGTAGGGACCTACAATGAGCAGTTCTTC. This gives the protein CASDPGVGTYNEQFF.

This clonotype was picked up many times. This chain joins TRBV7-9 and TRBJ2-7; tentatively, D is TRBD1 (5 bases). This CDR3 contains 15 residues. V dropped 5 bases and J dropped 0 bases, with 14 bases sitting between them. Germline values: CDR1 SEHNR, CDR2 FQNEAQ (reference sequence). CDR3 sequence: CASSPRWQGSYEQYF. In DNA form, the CDR3 reads TGTGCCAGCAGCCCTAGGTGGCAGGGCTCCTACGAGCAGTACTTC.

A few counts support this clonotype. The chain combines TRBV19 with TRBJ2-7; D is possibly TRBD1 (5 bases). This CDR3 region has 16 residues. V gave up 3 bases and J gave up 1 base, with 16 bases separating them. Per germline, CDR1 LNHDA and CDR2 SQIVND (reference sequence). The DNA of the CDR3 is TGTGCCAGTAGTATGAGATCGACAGAAAGGTCCTACGAGCAGTACTTC. Its protein product is CASSMRSTERSYEQYF.